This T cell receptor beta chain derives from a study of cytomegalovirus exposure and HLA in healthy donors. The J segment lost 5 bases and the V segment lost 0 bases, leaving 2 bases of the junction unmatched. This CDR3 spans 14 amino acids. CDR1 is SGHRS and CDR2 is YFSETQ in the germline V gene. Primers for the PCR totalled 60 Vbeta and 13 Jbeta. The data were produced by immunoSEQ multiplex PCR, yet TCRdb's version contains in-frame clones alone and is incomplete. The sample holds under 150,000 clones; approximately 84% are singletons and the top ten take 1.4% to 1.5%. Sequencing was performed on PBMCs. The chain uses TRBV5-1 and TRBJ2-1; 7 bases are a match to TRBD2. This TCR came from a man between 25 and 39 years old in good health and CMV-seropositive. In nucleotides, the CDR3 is TGCGCCAGCAGCTTGGGACTAGCAAACAATGAGCAGTTCTTC. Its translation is CASSLGLANNEQFF.